Here is one TCR beta chain with its context. The data were produced by immunoSEQ multiplex PCR, yet TCRdb's version contains in-frame clones alone and is incomplete. In the table there are 250,000 to 350,000 clones, around 76% of which are singletons. CDR1 and CDR2 from the germline V gene are MGHRA and YSYEKL. CDR3 size: 15 residues. V gave up 2 bases and J gave up 0 bases; unmatched junction bases: 4. This entry comes from a study of cytotoxic CD8 clonotypes in ibrutinib-treated CLL. The sequencing used PBMCs, collected at disease progression, from a patient treated with ibrutinib. This chain uses TRBV4-1 with TRBJ2-7, with 7 bases lining up with TRBD1. The TCR was taken from a human donor with chronic lymphocytic leukemia. CDR3 amino acids: CASSQTTGVSYEQYF. CDR3 DNA: TGCGCCAGCAGCCAAACAACAGGGGTCTCCTACGAGCAGTACTTC.